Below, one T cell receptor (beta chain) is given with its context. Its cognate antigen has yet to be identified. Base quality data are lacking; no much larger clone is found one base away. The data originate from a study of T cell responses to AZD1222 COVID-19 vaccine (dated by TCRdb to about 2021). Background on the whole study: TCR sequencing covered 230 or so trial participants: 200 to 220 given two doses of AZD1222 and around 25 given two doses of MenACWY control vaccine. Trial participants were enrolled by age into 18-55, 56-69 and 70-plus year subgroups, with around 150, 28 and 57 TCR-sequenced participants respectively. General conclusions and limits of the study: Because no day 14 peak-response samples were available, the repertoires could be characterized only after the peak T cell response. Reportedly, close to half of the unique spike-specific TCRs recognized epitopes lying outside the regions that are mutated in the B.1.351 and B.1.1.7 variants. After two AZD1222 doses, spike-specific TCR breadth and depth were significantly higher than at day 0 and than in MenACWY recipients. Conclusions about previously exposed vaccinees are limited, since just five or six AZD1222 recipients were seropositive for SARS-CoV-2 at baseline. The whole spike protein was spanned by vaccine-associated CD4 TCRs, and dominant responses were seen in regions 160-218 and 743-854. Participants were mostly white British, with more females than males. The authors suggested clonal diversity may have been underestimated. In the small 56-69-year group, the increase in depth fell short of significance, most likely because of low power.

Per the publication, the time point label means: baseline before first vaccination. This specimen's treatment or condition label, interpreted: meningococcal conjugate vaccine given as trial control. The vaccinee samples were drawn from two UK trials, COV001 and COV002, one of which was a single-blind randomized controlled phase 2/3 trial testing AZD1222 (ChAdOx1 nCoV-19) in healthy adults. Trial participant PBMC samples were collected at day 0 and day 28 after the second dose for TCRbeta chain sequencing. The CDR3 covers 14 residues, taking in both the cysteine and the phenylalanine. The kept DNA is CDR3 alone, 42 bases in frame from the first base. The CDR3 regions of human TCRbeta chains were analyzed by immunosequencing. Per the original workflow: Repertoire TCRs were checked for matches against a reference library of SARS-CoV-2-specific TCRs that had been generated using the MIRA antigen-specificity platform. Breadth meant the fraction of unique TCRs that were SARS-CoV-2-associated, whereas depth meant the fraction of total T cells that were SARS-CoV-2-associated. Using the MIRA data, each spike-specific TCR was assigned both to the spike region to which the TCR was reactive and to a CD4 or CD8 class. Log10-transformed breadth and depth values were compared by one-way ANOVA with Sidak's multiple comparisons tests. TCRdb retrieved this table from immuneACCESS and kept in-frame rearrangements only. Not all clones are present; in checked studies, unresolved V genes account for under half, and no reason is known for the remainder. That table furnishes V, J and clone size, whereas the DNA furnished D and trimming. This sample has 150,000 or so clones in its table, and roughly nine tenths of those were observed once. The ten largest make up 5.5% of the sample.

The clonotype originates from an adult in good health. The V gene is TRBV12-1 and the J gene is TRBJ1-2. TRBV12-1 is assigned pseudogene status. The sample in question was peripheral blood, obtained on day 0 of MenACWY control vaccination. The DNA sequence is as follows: TGTGCCAGCAGCTTTGTTCGGGGGTGGGGTGGCTACACCTTC. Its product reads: CASSFVRGWGGYTF.